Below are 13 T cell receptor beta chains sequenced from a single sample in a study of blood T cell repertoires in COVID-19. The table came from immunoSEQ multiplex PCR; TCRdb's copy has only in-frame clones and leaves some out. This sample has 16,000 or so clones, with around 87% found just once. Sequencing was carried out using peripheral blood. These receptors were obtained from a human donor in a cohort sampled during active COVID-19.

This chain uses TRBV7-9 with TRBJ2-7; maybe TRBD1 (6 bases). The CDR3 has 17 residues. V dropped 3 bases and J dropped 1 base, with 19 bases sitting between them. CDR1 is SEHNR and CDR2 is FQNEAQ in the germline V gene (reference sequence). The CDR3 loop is CASSFGAGAADSYEQYF. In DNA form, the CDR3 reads TGTGCCAGCAGCTTTGGGGCAGGGGCCGCGGATTCCTACGAGCAGTACTTC.

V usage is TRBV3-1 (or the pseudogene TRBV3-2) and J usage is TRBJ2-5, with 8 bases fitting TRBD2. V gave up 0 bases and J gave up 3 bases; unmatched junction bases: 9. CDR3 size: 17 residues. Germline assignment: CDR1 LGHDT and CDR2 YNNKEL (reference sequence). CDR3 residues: CASSQEGRGARKETQYF. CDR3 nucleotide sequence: TGTGCCAGCAGCCAAGAGGGGCGGGGGGCCCGCAAAGAGACCCAGTACTTC.

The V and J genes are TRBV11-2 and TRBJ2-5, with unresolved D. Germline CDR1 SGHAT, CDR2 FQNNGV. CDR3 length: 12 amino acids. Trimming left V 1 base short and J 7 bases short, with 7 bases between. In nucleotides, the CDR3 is TGTGCCAGCAGCTTAGTCGGCGGGACCCAGTACTTC. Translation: CASSLVGGTQYF.

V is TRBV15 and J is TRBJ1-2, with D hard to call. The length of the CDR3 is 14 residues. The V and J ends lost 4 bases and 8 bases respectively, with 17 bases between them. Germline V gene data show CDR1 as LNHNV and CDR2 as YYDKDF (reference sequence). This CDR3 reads CATSTSSGQWGYTF. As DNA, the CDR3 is TGTGCCACCAGCACCTCGTCGGGTCAATGGGGCTACACCTTC.

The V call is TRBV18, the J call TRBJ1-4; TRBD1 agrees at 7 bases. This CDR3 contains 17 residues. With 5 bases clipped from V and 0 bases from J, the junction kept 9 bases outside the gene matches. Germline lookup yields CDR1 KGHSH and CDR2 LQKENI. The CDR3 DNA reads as TGTGCCAGCTCAACCACAGGGGCCAAATCAACTAATGAAAAACTGTTTTTT. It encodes CASSTTGAKSTNEKLFF.

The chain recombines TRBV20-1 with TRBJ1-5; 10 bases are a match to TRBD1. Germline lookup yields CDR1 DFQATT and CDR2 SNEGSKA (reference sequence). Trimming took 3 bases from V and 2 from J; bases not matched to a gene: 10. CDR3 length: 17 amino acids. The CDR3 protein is CSASRTGGYWGNQPQHF. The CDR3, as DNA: TGCAGTGCTAGTCGGACAGGGGGGTATTGGGGCAATCAGCCCCAGCATTTT.

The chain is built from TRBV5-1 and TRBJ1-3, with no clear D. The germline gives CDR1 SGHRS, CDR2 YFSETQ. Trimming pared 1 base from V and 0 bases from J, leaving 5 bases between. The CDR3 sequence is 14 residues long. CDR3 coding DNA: TGCGCCAGCAGCTTGAGCGTCTCTGGAAACACCATATATTTT. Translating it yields CASSLSVSGNTIYF.

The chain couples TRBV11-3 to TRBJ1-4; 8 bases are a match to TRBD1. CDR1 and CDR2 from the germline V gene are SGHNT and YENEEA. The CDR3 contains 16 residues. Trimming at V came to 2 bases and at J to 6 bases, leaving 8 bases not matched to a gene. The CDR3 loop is CASSLRGRGPHEKLFF. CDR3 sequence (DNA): TGTGCCAGCAGCTTACGAGGCAGGGGGCCCCATGAAAAACTGTTTTTT.

The DNA for the CDR3 is TGTGCCAGCAGCTTTCGGGGAGACAGGGGTCGGAATTCACCCCTCCACTTT. It yields the protein CASSFRGDRGRNSPLHF. This chain joins TRBV7-9 and TRBJ1-6; 8 positions agree with TRBD1. The germline V gene has CDR1 SEHNR and CDR2 FQNEAQ (reference sequence). The CDR3 loop spans 17 amino acids. J lost 7 bases, V lost 3 bases, and 11 bases had no gene match.

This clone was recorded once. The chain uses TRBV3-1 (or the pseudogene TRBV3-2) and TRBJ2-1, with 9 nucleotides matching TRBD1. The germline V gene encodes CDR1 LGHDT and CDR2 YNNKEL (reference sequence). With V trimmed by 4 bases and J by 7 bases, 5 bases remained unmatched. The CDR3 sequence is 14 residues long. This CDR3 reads CASSRGTGYNEQFF. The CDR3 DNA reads TGTGCCAGCAGCCGGGGGACAGGGTATAATGAGCAGTTCTTC.

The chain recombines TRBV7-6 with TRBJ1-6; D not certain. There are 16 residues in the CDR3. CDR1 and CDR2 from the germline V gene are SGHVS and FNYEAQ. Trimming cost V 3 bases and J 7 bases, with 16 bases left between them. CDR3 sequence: CASSFLSLRENSPLHF. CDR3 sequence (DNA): TGTGCCAGCAGCTTTTTAAGTCTGCGGGAAAATTCACCCCTCCACTTT.

The chain's CDR3 is CASSVVRANTEAFF. In DNA, the CDR3 is TGTGCCAGCAGTGTTGTGCGGGCGAACACTGAAGCTTTCTTT. The V gene is TRBV6-4, the J gene TRBJ1-1; D gene unclear. V was pared by 4 bases and J by 1 base, with 10 bases between. Looked up from germline, CDR1 is MRHNA and CDR2 is SNTAGT. The CDR3 covers 14 residues.

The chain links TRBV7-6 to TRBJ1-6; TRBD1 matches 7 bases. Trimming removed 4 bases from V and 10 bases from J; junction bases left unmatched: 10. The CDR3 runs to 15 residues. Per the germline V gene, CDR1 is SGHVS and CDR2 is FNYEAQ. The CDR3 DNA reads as TGTGCCAGCAGCTCGCGGACAGGTCGAGGATCACCCCTCCACTTT. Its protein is CASSSRTGRGSPLHF.